This T cell receptor beta chain derives from a study of cytomegalovirus exposure and HLA in healthy donors. Study-level results: Presence/absence analyses rested on an assumption that sequencing depth was roughly uniform across donors.

V lost 3 bases and J lost 1, with 9 bases in between. The CDR3 extends over 14 amino acids. Looked up from germline, CDR1 is LNHDA and CDR2 is SQIVND (reference sequence). The PCR employed 60 Vbeta primers together with 13 Jbeta primers. Using immunoSEQ multiplex PCR, the repertoire was profiled, and TCRdb retains in-frame clones only, with some absent. The table lists 150,000 or so clones, roughly 80% of them singletons. Notes on this clone: Its target is unknown.

The sequencing input was PBMCs. The V call is TRBV19, the J call TRBJ2-5; the D is unclear. This clonotype was sampled from a woman under 30 in good health and CMV-seronegative. The chain's CDR3 is CASSMGSLQETQYF. The CDR3 DNA reads TGTGCCAGTAGTATGGGTAGCCTCCAAGAGACCCAGTACTTC.